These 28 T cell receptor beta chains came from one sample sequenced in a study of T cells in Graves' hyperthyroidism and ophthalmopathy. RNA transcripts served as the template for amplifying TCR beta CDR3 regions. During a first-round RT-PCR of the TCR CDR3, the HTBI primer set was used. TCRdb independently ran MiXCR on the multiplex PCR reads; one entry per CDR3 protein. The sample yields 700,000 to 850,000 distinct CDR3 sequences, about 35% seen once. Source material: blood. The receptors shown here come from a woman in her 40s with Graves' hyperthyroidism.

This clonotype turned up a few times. CDR3 amino acids: CASREGTGISTDTQYF. For the CDR3, the DNA is TGCGCCAGCAGGGAGGGGACAGGGATTAGCACAGATACGCAGTATTTT. The V and J genes are TRBV10-2 and TRBJ2-3; 9 bases fit TRBD1. The ends lost 6 bases at V and 0 bases at J; junction bases unmatched: 7. The germline CDR1 and CDR2 sequences are WSHSY and SAAADI. This CDR3 has 16 residues.

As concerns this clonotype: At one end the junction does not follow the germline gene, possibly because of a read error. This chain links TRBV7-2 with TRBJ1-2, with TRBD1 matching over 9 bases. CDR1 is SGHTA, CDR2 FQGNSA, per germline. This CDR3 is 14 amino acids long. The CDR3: CASSTGGLGYGYIF. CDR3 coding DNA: TGTGCCAGCAGCACAGGGGGCCTGGGCTATGGCTACATCTTC.

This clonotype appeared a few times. CDR3 sequence: CASSYTGITTNEKLFF. Written as DNA, the CDR3 is TGTGCCAGCAGTTATACAGGGATCACAACTAATGAAAAACTGTTTTTT. This chain joins TRBV6-5 and TRBJ1-4; D is possibly TRBD1 (6 bases). The CDR3 consists of 16 residues. Deletions cut 3 bases from V and 0 bases from J, with 11 bases between. Germline values: CDR1 MNHEY, CDR2 SVGAGI.

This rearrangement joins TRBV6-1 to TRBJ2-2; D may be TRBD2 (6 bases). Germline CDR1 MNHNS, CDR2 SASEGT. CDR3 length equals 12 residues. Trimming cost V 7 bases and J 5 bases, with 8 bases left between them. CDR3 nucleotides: TGTGCCAGCACTAGCGAGACCGGGGAGCTGTTTTTT. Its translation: CASTSETGELFF.

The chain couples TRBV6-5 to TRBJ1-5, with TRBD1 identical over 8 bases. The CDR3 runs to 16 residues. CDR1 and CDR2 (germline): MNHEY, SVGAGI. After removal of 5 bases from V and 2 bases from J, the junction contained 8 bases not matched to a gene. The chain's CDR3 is CASSRPQGAGNQPQHF. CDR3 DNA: TGTGCCAGCAGTCGACCTCAGGGGGCTGGCAATCAGCCCCAGCATTTT.

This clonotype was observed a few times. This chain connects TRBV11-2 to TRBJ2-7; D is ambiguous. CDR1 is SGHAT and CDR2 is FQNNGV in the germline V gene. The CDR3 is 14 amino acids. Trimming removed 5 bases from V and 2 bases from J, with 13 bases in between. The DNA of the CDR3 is TGTGCCAGCAGCCCCCAATTAAAAGCCTACGAGCAGTACTTC. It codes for CASSPQLKAYEQYF.

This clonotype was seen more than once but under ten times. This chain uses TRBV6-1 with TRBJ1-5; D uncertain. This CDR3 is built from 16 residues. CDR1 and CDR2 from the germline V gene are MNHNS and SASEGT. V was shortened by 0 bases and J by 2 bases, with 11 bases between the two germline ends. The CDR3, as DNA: TGTGCCAGCAGTGAAGCGCAAGGTCCGGGCAATCAGCCCCAGCATTTT. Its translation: CASSEAQGPGNQPQHF.

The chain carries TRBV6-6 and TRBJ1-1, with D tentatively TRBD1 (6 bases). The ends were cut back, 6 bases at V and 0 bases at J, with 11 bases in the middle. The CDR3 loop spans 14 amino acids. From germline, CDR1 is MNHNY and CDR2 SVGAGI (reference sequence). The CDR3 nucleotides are TGTGCCAGCAGGGTGGGGGGCATGAACACTGAAGCTTTCTTT. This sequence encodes CASRVGGMNTEAFF.

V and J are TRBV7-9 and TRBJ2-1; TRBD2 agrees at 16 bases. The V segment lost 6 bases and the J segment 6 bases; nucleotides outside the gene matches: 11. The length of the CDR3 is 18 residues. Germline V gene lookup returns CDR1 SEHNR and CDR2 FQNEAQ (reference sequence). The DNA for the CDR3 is TGTGCCAGCAGGCGACCCGGGACTAGCGGGGGGGCAGCCAATGAGCAGTTCTTC. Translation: CASRRPGTSGGAANEQFF.

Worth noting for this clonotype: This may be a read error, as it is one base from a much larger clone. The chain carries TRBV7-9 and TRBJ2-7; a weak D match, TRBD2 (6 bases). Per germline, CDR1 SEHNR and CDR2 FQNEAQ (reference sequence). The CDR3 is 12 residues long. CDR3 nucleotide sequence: TGTGCCAGCAGCTTGACGACGGGGGAGCGGTACTTC. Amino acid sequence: CASSLTTGERYF. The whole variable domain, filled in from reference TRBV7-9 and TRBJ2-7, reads DTGVSQNPRHKITKRGQNVTFRCDPISEHNRLYWYRQTLGQGPEFLTYFQNEAQLEKSRLLSDRFSAERPKGSFSTLEIQRTEQGDSAMYLCASSLTTGERYFGPGTRLTVT.

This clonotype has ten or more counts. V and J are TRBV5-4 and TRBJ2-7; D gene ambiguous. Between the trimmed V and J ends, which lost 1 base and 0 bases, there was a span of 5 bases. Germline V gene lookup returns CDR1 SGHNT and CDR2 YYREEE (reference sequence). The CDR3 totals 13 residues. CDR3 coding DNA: TGTGCCAGCAGCTTGTACCTCTCCTACGAGCAGTACTTC. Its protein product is CASSLYLSYEQYF. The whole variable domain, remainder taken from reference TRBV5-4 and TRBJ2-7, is ETGVTQSPTHLIKTRGQQVTLRCSSQSGHNTVSWYQQALGQGPQFIFQYYREEENGRGNFPPRFSGLQFPNYSSELNVNALELDDSALYLCASSLYLSYEQYFGPGTRLTVT.

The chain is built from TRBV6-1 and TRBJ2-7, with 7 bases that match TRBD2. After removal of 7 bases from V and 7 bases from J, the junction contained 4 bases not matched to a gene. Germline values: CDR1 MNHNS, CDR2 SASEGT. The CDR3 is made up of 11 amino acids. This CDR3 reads CASMGGREQYF. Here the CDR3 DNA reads TGTGCCAGCATGGGAGGGCGTGAGCAGTACTTC.

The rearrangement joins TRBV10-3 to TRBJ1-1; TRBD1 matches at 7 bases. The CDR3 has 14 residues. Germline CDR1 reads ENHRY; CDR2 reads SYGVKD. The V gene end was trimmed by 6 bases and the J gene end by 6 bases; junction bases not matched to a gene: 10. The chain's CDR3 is CAIRGILDRSEAFF. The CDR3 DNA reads TGTGCCATCAGGGGGATTTTGGACAGGTCTGAAGCTTTCTTT.

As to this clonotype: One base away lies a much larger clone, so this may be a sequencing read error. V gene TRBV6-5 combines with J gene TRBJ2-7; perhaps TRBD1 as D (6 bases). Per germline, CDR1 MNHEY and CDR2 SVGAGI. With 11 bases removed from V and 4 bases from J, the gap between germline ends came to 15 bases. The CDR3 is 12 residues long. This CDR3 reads CAAKTGNYEQYF. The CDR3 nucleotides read TGTGCCGCCAAGACAGGAAATTACGAGCAGTACTTC.

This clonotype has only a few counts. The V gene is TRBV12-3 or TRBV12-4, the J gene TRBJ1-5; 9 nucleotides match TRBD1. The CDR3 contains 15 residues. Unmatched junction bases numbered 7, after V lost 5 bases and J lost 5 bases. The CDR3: CASSRTGAGDQPQHF. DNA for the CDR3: TGTGCCAGCAGTCGGACAGGGGCGGGGGATCAGCCCCAGCATTTT.

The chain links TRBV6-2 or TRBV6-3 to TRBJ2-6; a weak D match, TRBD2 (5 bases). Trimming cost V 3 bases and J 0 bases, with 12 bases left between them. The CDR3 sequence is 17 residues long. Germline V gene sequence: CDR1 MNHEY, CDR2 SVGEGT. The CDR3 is CASSYLGADSGANVLTF. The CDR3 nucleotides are TGTGCCAGCAGTTATCTGGGAGCTGACTCTGGGGCCAACGTCCTGACTTTC.

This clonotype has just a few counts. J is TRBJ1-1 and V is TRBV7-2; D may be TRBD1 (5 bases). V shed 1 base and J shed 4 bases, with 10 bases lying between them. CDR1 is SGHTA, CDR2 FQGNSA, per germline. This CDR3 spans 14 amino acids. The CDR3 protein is CASSLEGVGTEAFF. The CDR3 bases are TGTGCCAGCAGCTTAGAAGGGGTTGGCACTGAAGCTTTCTTT. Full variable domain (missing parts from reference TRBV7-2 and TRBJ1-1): GAGVSQSPSNKVTEKGKDVELRCDPISGHTALYWYRQSLGQGLEFLIYFQGNSAPDKSGLPSDRFSAERTGGSVSTLTIQRTQQEDSAVYLCASSLEGVGTEAFFGQGTRLTVV.

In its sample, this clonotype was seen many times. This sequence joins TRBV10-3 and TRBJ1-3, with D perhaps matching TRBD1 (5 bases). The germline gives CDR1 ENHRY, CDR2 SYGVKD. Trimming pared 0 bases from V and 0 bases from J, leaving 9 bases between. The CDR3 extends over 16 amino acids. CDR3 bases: TGTGCCATCAGTGAGTCTTCGAGGGGCTCTGGAAACACCATATATTTT. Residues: CAISESSRGSGNTIYF.

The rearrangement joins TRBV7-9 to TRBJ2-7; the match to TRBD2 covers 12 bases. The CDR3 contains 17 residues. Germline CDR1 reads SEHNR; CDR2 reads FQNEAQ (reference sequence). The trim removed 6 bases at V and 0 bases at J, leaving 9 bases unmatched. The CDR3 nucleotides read TGTGCCAGCAGGGAGACCGGGACTAGCGGGCTCTCCTACGAGCAGTACTTC. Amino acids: CASRETGTSGLSYEQYF.

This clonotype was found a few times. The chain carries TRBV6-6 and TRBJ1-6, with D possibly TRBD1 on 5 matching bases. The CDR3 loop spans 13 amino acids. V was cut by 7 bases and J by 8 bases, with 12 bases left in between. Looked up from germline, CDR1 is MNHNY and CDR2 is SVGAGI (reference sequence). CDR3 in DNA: TGTGCCAGCACCGATAGGGGATATTCACCCCTCCACTTT. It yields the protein CASTDRGYSPLHF.

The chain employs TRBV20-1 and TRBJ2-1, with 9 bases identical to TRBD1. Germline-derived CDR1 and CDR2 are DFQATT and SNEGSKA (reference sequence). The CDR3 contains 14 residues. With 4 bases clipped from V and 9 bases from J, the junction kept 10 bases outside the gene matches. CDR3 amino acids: CSAKAPTGGFEQFF. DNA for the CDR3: TGCAGTGCTAAGGCCCCGACAGGGGGTTTTGAGCAGTTCTTC.

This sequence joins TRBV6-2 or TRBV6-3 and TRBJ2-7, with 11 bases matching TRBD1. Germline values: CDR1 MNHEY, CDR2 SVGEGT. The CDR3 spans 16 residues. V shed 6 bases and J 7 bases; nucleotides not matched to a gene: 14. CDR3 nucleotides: TGTGCCAGCAGGCATCCAGTGGACAGGGGGCTTGGTGAGCAGTACTTC. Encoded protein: CASRHPVDRGLGEQYF.

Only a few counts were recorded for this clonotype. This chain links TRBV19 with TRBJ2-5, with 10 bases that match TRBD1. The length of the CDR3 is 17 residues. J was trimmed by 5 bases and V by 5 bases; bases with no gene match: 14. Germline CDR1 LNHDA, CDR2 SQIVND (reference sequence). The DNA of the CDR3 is TGTGCCAGTAGTCTCCACCGGGACAGGGGATCCGGGGAGACCCAGTACTTC. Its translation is CASSLHRDRGSGETQYF. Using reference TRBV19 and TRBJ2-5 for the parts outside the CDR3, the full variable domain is DGGITQSPKYLFRKEGQNVTLSCEQNLNHDAMYWYRQDPGQGLRLIYYSQIVNDFQKGDIAEGYSVSREKKESFPLTVTSAQKNPTAFYLCASSLHRDRGSGETQYFGPGTRLLVL.

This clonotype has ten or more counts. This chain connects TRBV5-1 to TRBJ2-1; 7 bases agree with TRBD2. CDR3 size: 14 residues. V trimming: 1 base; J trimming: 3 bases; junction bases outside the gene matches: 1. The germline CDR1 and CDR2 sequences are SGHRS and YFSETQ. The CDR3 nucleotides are TGCGCCAGCAGCTTGTCGGGGGGCTACAATGAGCAGTTCTTC. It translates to CASSLSGGYNEQFF. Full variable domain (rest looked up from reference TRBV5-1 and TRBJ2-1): KAGVTQTPRYLIKTRGQQVTLSCSPISGHRSVSWYQQTPGQGLQFLFEYFSETQRNKGNFPGRFSGRQFSNSRSEMNVSTLELGDSALYLCASSLSGGYNEQFFGPGTRLTVL.

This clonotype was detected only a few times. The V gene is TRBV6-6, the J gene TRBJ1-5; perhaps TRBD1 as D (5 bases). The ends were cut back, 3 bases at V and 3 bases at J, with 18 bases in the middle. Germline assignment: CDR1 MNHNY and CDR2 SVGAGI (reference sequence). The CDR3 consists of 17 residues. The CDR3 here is CASSYLWGGLDNQPQHF. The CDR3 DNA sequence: TGTGCCAGCAGTTATCTCTGGGGGGGGTTGGACAATCAGCCCCAGCATTTT.

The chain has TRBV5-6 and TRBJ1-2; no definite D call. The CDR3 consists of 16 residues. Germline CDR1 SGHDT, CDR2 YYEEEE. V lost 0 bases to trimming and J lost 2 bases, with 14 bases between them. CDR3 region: CASSLEAPGRNYGYTF. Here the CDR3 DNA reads TGTGCCAGCAGCTTGGAGGCGCCAGGTAGGAACTATGGCTACACCTTC.

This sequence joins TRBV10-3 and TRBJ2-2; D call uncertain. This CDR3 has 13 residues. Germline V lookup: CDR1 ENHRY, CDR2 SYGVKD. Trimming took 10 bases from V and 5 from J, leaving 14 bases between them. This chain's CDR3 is CASIQLGTGELFF. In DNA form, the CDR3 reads TGTGCCAGCATCCAGCTGGGGACCGGGGAGCTGTTTTTT.

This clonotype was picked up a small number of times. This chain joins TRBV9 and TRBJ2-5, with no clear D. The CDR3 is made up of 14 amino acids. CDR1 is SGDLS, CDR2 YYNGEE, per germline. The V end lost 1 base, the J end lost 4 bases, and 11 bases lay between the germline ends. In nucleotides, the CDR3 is TGTGCCAGCAGCGTATTATCTGGCTCAGAGACCCAGTACTTC. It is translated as CASSVLSGSETQYF.